This T cell receptor (beta chain) stems from a study of naive and memory T cell subsets. General study findings and limits: The RNA method is potentially sensitive to activation and differentiation changes.

An oligonucleotide containing a UMI was ligated to the 3' end of TCR cDNA. Whole blood, 2.5 ml, came from adult healthy volunteers. Input was about 1 to 1000 ng of DNase-treated total RNA without cell sorting. This clonotype showed up many times. The antigen is not known. The germline CDR1 and CDR2 sequences are SEHNR and FQNEAQ (reference sequence). The CDR3 has 14 residues. Deletions cut 4 bases from V and 11 bases from J, with 20 bases between. Amplification of ligated cDNA took four PCR rounds with SP2 and nested alpha and beta constant primers. Blood and skin TCR RNA was reverse transcribed with alpha and beta constant primers. TCRdb re-called the 5' RACE reads through MiXCR, storing one row per CDR3 protein. The table has about 62,000 distinct CDR3 sequences, less than 10% seen once.

The genes are TRBV7-9 and TRBJ1-1; maybe TRBD1 (6 bases). This TCR was recovered from a female donor in good health. The chain's CDR3 is CASSYGQSVLGAFF. The CDR3 DNA reads as TGTGCCAGCAGCTACGGACAGAGCGTCCTAGGGGCTTTCTTT.